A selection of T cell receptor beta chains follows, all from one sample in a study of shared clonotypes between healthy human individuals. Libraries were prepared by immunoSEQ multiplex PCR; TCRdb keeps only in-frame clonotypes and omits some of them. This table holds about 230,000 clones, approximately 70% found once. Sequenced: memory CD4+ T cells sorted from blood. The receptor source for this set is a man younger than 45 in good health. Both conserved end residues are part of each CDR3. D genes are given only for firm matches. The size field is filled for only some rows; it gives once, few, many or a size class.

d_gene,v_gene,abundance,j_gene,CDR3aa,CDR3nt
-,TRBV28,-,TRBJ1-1,CASSEKTGPNTEAFF,TGTGCCAGCAGTGAAAAGACAGGACCGAACACTGAAGCTTTCTTT
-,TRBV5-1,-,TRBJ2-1,CASSLAPQNEQFF,TGCGCCAGCAGCTTGGCCCCCCAAAATGAGCAGTTCTTC
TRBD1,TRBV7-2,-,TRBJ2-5,CASSHRDRVEETQYF,TGTGCCAGCAGCCACAGGGACAGGGTGGAAGAGACCCAGTACTTC
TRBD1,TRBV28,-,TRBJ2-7,CATEGQGATGYEQYF,TGTGCCACCGAGGGACAGGGGGCGACGGGTTACGAGCAGTACTTC
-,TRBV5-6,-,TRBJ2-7,CASSKQDSFEQYF,TGTGCCAGCAGCAAGCAGGATTCTTTCGAGCAGTACTTC
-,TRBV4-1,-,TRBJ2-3,CASSQGAGTDTQYF,TGCGCCAGCAGCCAAGGCGCTGGCACAGATACGCAGTATTTT
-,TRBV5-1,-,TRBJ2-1,CASRPRVSDSYNEQFF,TGCGCCAGCAGGCCGAGGGTGTCCGACTCCTACAATGAGCAGTTCTTC
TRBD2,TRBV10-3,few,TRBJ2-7,CAISEPWDYRYEQYF,TGTGCCATCAGTGAGCCATGGGACTACCGCTACGAGCAGTACTTC
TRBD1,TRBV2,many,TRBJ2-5,CASSAQGETQYF,TGTGCCAGCAGTGCACAGGGGGAGACCCAGTACTTC
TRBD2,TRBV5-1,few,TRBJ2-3,CASSLGSRLAGFTDTQYF,TGCGCCAGCAGTCTTGGTTCGAGACTAGCGGGGTTCACAGATACGCAGTATTTT
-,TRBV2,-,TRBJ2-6,CASSAQLSGANVLTF,TGTGCCAGCAGTGCTCAACTCTCTGGGGCCAACGTCCTGACTTTC
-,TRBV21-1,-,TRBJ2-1,CASSKLDGGSYNEQFF,TGTGCCAGCAGCAAACTGGACGGCGGGAGCTACAATGAGCAGTTCTTC
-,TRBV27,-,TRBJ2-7,CASSHGRSSYEQYF,TGTGCCAGCAGTCACGGCAGAAGCTCCTACGAGCAGTACTTC
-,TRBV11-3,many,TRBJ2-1,CASSLGGSGITYNEQFF,TGTGCCAGCAGCTTAGGGGGTAGCGGTATTACCTACAATGAGCAGTTCTTC
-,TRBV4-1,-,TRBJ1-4,CASSHPGGAGGTEKLFF,TGCGCCAGCAGCCACCCCGGCGGGGCAGGTGGAACTGAAAAACTGTTTTTT
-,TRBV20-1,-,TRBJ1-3,CSADIGNTIYF,TGCAGTGCTGACATAGGAAACACCATATATTTT
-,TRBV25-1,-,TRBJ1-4,CASSGPRGLKLFF,TGTGCCAGCAGCGGACCGAGGGGCTTAAAACTGTTTTTT
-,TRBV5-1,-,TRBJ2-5,CASKEQGGRETQYF,TGCGCCAGCAAGGAACAGGGGGGGAGAGAGACCCAGTACTTC
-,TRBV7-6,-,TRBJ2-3,CASSLSAGTNTDTQYF,TGTGCCAGCAGCTTATCTGCAGGGACGAACACAGATACGCAGTATTTT
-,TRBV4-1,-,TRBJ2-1,CASSQVESRDLEDNEQFF,TGCGCCAGCAGCCAAGTGGAATCCCGGGACCTTGAGGACAATGAGCAGTTCTTC
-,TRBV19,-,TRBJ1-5,CASSLDRYNQPQHF,TGTGCCAGTAGCCTCGACAGATACAATCAGCCCCAGCATTTT
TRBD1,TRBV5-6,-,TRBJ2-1,CASSLVVGGQGASGEQFF,TGTGCCAGCAGCTTAGTCGTAGGTGGACAGGGGGCGTCGGGTGAGCAGTTCTTC
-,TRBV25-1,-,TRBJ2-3,CASSRGLASSTDTQYF,TGTGCCAGCAGTCGTGGGCTAGCCTCCTCCACAGATACGCAGTATTTT
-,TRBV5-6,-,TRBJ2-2,CASSRGGVIGELFF,TGTGCCAGCAGCCGAGGTGGAGTCATCGGGGAGCTGTTTTTT
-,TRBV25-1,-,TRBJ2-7,CASSHIGEQYF,TGTGCCAGCAGTCATATAGGAGAGCAGTACTTC
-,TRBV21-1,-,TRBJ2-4,CASSKRGGGNIQYF,TGTGCCAGCAGCAAACGGGGAGGAGGAAACATTCAGTACTTC
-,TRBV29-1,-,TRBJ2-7,CSVEIGQATYEQYF,TGCAGCGTTGAGATCGGGCAGGCAACCTACGAGCAGTACTTC
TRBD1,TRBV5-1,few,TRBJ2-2,CASSILGTGGGTGELFF,TGCGCCAGCAGTATCCTGGGGACAGGCGGTGGGACCGGGGAGCTGTTTTTT
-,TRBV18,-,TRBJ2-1,CASSPRGGGSTPREEFF,TGTGCCAGCTCACCCCGAGGAGGGGGGTCCACCCCTAGGGAGGAGTTCTTC
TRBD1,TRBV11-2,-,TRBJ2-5,CASTQGKGQETQYF,TGTGCCAGCACACAGGGGAAGGGCCAAGAGACCCAGTACTTC
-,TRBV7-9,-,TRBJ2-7,CASGYYEQYF,TGTGCCAGTGGGTACTACGAGCAGTACTTC
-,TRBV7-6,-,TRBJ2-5,CASSLVIGSEETQYF,TGTGCCAGCAGCTTAGTGATCGGGAGCGAAGAGACCCAGTACTTC
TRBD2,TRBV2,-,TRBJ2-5,CASSRLAGQETQYF,TGTGCCAGCAGTCGGCTAGCGGGACAAGAGACCCAGTACTTC
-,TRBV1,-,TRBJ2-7,CTSSPDYEQYF,TGCACCAGCAGCCCCGACTACGAGCAGTACTTC
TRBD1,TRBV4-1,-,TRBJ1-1,CASSHVWDRGNAEAFF,TGCGCCAGCAGCCACGTTTGGGACAGGGGAAATGCTGAAGCTTTCTTT
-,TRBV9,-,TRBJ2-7,CASSVVSGDSYEQYF,TGTGCCAGCAGCGTGGTTAGCGGTGACTCCTACGAGCAGTACTTC
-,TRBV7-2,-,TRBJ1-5,CASSLVKGGNQPQHF,TGTGCCAGCAGCTTAGTAAAGGGGGGCAATCAGCCCCAGCATTTT
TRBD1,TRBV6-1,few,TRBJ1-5,CASSGLTGQNQPQHF,TGTGCCAGCAGTGGTTTGACAGGGCAGAATCAGCCCCAGCATTTT
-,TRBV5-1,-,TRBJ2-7,CASGDRTYEQYF,TGCGCCAGCGGGGATAGGACCTACGAGCAGTACTTC
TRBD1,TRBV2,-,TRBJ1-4,CASSYTWDRVNEKLFF,TGTGCCAGCAGCTATACCTGGGACAGGGTTAATGAAAAACTGTTTTTT
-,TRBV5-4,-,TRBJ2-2,CASSLYNRGGAGELFF,TGTGCCAGCAGCTTGTATAACAGGGGGGGAGCCGGGGAGCTGTTTTTT
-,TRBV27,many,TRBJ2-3,CASSFTAERVTDTQYF,TGTGCCAGCAGTTTTACCGCGGAAAGGGTCACAGATACGCAGTATTTT
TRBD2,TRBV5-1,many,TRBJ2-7,CASSQAGGQTYEQYF,TGCGCCAGCAGCCAGGCGGGAGGGCAAACCTACGAGCAGTACTTC
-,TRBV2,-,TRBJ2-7,CASSPAPRGEQYF,TGTGCCAGCAGTCCGGCACCGAGGGGCGAGCAGTACTTC
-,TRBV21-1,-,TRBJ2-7,CASGGTDLRREQYF,TGTGCCAGCGGCGGGACAGATCTACGAAGAGAGCAGTACTTC
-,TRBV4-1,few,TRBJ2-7,CASSQDLGSYEQYF,TGCGCCAGCAGCCAAGATCTTGGCTCCTACGAGCAGTACTTC
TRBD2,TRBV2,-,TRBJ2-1,CASSDGNGRLKEQFF,TGTGCCAGCAGTGATGGGAACGGGAGGTTAAAAGAGCAGTTCTTC
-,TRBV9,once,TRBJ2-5,CASSVGALSYQETQYF,TGTGCCAGCAGCGTTGGGGCACTCTCCTACCAAGAGACCCAGTACTTC
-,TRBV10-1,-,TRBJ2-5,CASSESTASQETQYF,TGCGCCAGCAGTGAGTCGACAGCGTCTCAAGAGACCCAGTACTTC
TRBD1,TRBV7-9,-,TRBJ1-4,CASSLPPGDSGEKLFF,TGTGCCAGCAGCTTACCCCCAGGGGACAGCGGTGAAAAACTGTTTTTT
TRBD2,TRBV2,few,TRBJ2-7,CASSLAGESYEQYF,TGTGCCAGCAGCCTAGCGGGAGAGTCTTACGAGCAGTACTTC
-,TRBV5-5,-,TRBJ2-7,CASSLGRAGNYEQYF,TGTGCCAGCAGCTTGGGACGAGCGGGCAACTACGAGCAGTACTTC